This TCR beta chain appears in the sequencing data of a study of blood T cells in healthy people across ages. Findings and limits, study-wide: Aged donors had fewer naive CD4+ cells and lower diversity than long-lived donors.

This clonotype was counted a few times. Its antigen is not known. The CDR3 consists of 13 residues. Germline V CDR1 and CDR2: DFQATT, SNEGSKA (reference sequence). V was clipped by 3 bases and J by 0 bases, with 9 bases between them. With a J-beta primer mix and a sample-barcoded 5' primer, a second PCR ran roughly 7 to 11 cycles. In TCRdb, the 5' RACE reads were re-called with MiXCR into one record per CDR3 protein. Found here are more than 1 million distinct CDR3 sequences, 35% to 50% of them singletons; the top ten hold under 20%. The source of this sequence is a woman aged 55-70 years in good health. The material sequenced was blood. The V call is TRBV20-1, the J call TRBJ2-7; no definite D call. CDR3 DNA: TGCAGTGCTAGCGGGCGCACCTCCTACGAGCAGTACTTC. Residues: CSASGRTSYEQYF.